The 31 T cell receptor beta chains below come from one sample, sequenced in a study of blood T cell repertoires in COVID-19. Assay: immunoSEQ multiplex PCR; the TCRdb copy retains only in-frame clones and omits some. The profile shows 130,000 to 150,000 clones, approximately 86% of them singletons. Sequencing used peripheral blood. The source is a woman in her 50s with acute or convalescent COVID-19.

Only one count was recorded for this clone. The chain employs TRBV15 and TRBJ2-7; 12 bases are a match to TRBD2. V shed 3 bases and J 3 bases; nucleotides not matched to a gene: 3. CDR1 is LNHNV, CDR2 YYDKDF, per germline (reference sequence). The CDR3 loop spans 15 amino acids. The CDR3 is CATSRGLAGIYEQYF. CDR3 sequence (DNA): TGTGCCACCAGCAGGGGACTAGCGGGTATCTACGAGCAGTACTTC.

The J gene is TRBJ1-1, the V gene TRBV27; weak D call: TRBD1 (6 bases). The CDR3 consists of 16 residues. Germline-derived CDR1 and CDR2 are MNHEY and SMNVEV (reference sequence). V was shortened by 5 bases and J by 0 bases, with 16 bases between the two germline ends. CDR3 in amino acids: CASSLQGPPMNTEAFF. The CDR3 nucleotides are TGTGCCAGCAGTCTTCAGGGGCCTCCAATGAACACTGAAGCTTTCTTT.

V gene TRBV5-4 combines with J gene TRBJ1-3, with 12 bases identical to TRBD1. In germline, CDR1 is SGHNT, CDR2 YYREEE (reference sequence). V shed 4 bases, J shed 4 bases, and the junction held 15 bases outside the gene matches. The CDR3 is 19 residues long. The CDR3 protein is CASSPGGQGATFIGNTIYF. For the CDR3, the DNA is TGTGCCAGCAGCCCCGGGGGACAGGGGGCCACATTCATAGGAAACACCATATATTTT. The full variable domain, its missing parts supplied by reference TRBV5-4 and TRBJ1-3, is ETGVTQSPTHLIKTRGQQVTLRCSSQSGHNTVSWYQQALGQGPQFIFQYYREEENGRGNFPPRFSGLQFPNYSSELNVNALELDDSALYLCASSPGGQGATFIGNTIYFGEGSWLTVV.

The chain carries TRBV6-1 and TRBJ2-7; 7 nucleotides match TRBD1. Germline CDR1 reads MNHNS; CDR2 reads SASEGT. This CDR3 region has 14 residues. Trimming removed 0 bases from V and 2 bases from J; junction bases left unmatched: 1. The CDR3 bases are TGTGCCAGCAGTGAAGCGACAGGGACCTACGAGCAGTACTTC. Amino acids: CASSEATGTYEQYF.

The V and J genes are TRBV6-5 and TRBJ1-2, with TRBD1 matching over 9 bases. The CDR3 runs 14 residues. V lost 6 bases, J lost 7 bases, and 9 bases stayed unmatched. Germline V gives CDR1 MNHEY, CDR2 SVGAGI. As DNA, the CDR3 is TGTGCCAGCAGACTAGAAGACAGGGGGTTTGGCTACACCTTC. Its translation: CASRLEDRGFGYTF.

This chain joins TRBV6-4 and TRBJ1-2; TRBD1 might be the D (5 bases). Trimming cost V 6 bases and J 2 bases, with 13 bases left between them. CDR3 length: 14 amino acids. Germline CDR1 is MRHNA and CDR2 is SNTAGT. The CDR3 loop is CASSPTVNNYGYTF. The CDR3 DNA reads TGTGCCAGCAGCCCGACAGTGAACAACTATGGCTACACCTTC.

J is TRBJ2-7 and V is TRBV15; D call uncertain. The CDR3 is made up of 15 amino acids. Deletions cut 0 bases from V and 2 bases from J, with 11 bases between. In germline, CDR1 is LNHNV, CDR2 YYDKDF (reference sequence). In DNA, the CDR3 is TGTGCCACCAGCAGAGAGCAAGCTCCGACCTACGAGCAGTACTTC. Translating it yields CATSREQAPTYEQYF.

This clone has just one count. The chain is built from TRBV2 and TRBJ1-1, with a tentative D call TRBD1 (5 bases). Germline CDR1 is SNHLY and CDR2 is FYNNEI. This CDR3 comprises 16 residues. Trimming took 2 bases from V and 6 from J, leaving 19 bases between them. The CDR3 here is CASSELGTRDRAEAFF. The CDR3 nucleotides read TGTGCCAGCAGTGAATTGGGGACGCGGGATAGGGCTGAAGCTTTCTTT.

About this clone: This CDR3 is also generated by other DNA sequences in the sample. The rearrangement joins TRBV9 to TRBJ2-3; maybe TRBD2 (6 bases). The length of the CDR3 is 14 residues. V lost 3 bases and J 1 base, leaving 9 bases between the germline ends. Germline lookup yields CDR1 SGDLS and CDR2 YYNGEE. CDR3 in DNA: TGTGCCAGCAGCGCCCCGGGGGGCACAGATACGCAGTATTTT. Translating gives CASSAPGGTDTQYF.

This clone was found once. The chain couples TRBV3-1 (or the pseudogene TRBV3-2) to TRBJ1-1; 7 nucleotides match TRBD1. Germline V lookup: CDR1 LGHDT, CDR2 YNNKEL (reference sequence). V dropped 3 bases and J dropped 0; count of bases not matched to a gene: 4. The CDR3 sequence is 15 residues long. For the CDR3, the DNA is TGTGCCAGCAGCCACCACAGGGGCTTGAACACTGAAGCTTTCTTT. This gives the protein CASSHHRGLNTEAFF.

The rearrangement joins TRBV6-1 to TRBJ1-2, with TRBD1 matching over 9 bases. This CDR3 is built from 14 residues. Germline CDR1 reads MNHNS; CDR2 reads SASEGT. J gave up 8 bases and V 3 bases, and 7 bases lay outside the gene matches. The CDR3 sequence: CASSEGQGTRGYTF. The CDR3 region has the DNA TGTGCCAGCAGTGAGGGACAGGGAACTAGGGGCTACACCTTC.

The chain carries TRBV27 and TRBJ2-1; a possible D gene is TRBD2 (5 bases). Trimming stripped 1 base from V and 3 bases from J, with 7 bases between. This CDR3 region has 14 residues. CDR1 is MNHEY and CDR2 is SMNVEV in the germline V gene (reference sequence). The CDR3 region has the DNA TGTGCCAGCAGTTTATATCGGGACTACAATGAGCAGTTCTTC. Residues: CASSLYRDYNEQFF.

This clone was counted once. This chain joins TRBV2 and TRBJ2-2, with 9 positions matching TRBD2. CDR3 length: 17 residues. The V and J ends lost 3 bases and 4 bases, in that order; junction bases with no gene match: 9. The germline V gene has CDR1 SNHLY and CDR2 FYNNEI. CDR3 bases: TGTGCCAGCAGTGAGGAGGCGGGGGGGCTCCTCACCGGGGAGCTGTTTTTT. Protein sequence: CASSEEAGGLLTGELFF.

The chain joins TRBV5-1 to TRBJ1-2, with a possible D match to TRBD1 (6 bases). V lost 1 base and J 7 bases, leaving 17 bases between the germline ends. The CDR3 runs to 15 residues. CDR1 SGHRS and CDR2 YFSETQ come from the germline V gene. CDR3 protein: CASSLLQGARGGYTF. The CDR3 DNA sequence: TGCGCCAGCAGCTTGTTACAGGGAGCGAGGGGTGGCTACACCTTC.

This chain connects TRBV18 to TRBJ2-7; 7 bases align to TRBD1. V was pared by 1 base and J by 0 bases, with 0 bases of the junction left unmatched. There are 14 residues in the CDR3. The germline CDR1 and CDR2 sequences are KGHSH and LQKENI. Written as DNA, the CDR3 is TGTGCCAGCTCACCACGGGACAGCTCCTACGAGCAGTACTTC. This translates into CASSPRDSSYEQYF.

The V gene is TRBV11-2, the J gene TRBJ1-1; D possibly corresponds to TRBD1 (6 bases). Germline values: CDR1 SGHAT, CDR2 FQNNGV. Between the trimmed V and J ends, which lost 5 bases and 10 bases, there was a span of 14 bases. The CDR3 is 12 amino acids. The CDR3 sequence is CASSHQGMGAFF. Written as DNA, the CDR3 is TGTGCCAGCAGCCACCAGGGGATGGGAGCTTTCTTT.

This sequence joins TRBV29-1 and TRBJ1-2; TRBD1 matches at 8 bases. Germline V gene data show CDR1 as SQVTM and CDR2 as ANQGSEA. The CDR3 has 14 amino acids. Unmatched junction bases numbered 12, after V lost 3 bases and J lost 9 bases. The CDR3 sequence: CSVERGPAGGSYTF. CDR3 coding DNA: TGCAGCGTTGAGAGAGGCCCAGCAGGGGGCAGCTACACCTTC.

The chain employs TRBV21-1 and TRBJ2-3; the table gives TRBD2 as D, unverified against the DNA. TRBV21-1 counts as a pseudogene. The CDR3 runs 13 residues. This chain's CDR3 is CASSSREADTQYF. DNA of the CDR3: TGTGCCAGCAGCTCACGTGAGGCAGATACGCAGTATTTT.

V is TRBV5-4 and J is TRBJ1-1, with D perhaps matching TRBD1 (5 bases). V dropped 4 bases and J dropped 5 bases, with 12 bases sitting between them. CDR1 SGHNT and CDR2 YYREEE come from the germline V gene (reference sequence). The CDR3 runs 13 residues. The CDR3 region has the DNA TGTGCCAGCAGCGGGGGGAGGGATACTGAAGCTTTCTTT. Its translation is CASSGGRDTEAFF. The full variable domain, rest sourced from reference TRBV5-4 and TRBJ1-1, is ETGVTQSPTHLIKTRGQQVTLRCSSQSGHNTVSWYQQALGQGPQFIFQYYREEENGRGNFPPRFSGLQFPNYSSELNVNALELDDSALYLCASSGGRDTEAFFGQGTRLTVV.

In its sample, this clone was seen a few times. CDR3 protein: CATSRGTLSVDEQYF. The CDR3 coding sequence is TGTGCCACCAGCAGGGGGACTTTGTCTGTGGACGAGCAGTACTTC. The gene calls are TRBV15 and TRBJ2-7, with TRBD2 as a possible D gene (6 bases). Per germline, CDR1 LNHNV and CDR2 YYDKDF (reference sequence). The CDR3 is 15 residues long. V lost 3 bases to trimming and J lost 5 bases, with 17 bases between them.

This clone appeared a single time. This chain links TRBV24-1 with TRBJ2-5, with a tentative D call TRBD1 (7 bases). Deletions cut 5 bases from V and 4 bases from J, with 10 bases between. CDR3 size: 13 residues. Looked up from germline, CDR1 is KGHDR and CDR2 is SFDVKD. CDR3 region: CATSGQGGETQYF. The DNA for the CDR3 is TGTGCCACCAGTGGACAGGGAGGAGAGACCCAGTACTTC.

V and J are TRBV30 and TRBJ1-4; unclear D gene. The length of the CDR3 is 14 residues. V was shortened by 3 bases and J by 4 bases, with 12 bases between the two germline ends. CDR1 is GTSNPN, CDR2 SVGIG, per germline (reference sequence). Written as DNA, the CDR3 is TGTGCCTGGAGACGAGGTCTTAATAATGAAAAACTGTTTTTT. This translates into CAWRRGLNNEKLFF.

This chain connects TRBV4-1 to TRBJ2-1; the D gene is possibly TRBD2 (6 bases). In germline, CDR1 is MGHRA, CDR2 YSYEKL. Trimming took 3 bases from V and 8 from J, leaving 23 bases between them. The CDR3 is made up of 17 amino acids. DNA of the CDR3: TGCGCCAGCAGCCACCCGGGACTCCGTCATGAGAGACATGAGCAGTTCTTC. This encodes CASSHPGLRHERHEQFF.

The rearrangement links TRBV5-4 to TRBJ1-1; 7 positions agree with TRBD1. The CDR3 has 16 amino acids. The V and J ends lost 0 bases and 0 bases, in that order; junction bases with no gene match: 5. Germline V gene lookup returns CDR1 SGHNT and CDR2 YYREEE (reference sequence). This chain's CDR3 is CASSLGGGLMNTEAFF. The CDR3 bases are TGTGCCAGCAGCTTGGGAGGGGGCTTAATGAACACTGAAGCTTTCTTT.

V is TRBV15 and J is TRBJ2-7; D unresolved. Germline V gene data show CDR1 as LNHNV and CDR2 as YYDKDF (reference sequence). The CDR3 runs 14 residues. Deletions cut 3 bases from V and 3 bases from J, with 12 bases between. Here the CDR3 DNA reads TGTGCCACCAGCAGGCCACATAGGAGCTACGAGCAGTACTTC. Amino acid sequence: CATSRPHRSYEQYF.

The CDR3 spells CASSLSFNTEAFF. The CDR3 nucleotides read TGCGCCAGCAGTCTGAGTTTTAACACTGAAGCTTTCTTT. The rearrangement links TRBV10-2 to TRBJ1-1; D remains ambiguous. The germline V gene encodes CDR1 WSHSY and CDR2 SAAADI. V lost 5 bases to trimming and J lost 2 bases, with 9 bases between them. This CDR3 region has 13 residues.

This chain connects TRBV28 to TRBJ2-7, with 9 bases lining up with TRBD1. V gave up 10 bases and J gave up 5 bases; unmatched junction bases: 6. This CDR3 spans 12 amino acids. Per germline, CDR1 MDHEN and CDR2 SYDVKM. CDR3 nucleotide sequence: TGTGCCACCCGGGGACAGGGAAACGAGCAGTACTTC. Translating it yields CATRGQGNEQYF.

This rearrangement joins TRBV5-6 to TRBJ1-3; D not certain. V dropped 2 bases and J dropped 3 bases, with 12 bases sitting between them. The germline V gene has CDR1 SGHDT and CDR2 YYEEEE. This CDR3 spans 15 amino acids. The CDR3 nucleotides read TGTGCCAGCAGCTTCAACCCAGGTTATGGAAACACCATATATTTT. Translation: CASSFNPGYGNTIYF.

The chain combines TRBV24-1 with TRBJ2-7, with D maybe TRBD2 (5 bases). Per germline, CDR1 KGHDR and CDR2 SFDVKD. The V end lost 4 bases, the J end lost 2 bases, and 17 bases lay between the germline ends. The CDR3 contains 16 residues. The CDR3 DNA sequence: TGTGCCACCAGTGACCCCCCTGGCGGGCCAACCTACGAGCAGTACTTC. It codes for CATSDPPGGPTYEQYF.

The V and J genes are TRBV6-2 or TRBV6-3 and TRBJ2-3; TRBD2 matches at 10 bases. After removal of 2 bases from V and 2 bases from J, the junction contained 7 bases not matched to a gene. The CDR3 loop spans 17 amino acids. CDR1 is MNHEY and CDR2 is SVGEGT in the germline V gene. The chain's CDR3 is CASSYGLAGGNTDTQYF. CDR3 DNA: TGTGCCAGCAGTTACGGGTTAGCGGGAGGTAACACAGATACGCAGTATTTT.

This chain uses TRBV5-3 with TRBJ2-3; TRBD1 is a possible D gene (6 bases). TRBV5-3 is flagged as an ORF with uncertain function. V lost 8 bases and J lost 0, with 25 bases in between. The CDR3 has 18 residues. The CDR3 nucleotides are TGTGCCAGGAAGGGCCAAATTCTACAGGGCGGGAGCACAGATACGCAGTATTTT. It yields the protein CARKGQILQGGSTDTQYF.